One and the same sample provided the 15 T cell receptor beta chains below, sequenced in a study of T cells expressing NK-cell markers (dated by TCRdb to the early 2020s). Libraries were prepared through 5' RACE. The listed sequencing device is Illumina HiSeq 2000. After reprocessing by TCRdb, each CDR3 protein sequence is one entry, and no DNA is given. The table held for this sample gives fewer than 300,000 distinct CDR3 sequences. The ten largest make up 4% to 5% of the sample. Sequences were obtained from blood T cells: a sorted CD56 or NKG2C T cell subset, CD4+ or CD8+ T cells, or bulk PBMC T cells (not recorded which). All receptors come from a woman between 18 and 75 years old in good health.

V and J are TRBV19 and TRBJ2-1; TCRdb proposes TRBD1, but this gene call is untestable without DNA. Germline-derived CDR1 and CDR2 are LNHDA and SQIVND (reference sequence). CDR3 length equals 15 residues. CDR3 amino acids: CASSGGSSSYNEQFF.

The genes are TRBV5-1 and TRBJ2-1; checking the TCRdb D call of TRBD1 is not possible without DNA. The germline V gene has CDR1 SGHRS and CDR2 YFSETQ. The CDR3 has 15 amino acids. CDR3 residues: CASSLPLGVDNEQFF.

V and J are TRBV28 and TRBJ2-1; TCRdb's D call of TRBD1 is untestable without DNA. The CDR3 has 14 residues. Germline V gene sequence: CDR1 MDHEN, CDR2 SYDVKM. CDR3 region: CASKGPAVYNEQFF.

V is TRBV11-2 and J is TRBJ2-1; TCRdb lists TRBD1, though no DNA is available to test this call. CDR3 length equals 16 residues. Germline V CDR1 and CDR2: SGHAT, FQNNGV. Here the CDR3 reads CASSSRDREGKNEQFF.

V and J are TRBV12-3 or TRBV12-4 and TRBJ1-1. CDR3 length: 13 residues. The CDR3 is CASSFFGVGEAFF.

The gene calls are TRBV12-3 or TRBV12-4 and TRBJ1-4. The CDR3 is 14 residues long. CDR3 in amino acids: CACGPGVGNEKLFF.

J is TRBJ2-2 and V is TRBV19; no DNA is available, so the TRBD2 call from TCRdb remains unchecked. CDR1 and CDR2 from the germline V gene are LNHDA and SQIVND (reference sequence). The CDR3 runs 15 residues. The CDR3 here is CASKTSGPNTGELFF.

The CDR3 spells CASSFDRVGYEQYF. The rearrangement uses TRBV12-3 or TRBV12-4 and TRBJ2-7; the TRBD1 assignment by TCRdb is unverifiable without DNA. The CDR3 totals 14 residues.

The CDR3 loop is CSASLRQATEAFF. This chain links TRBV20-1 with TRBJ1-1; TCRdb's D gene call, TRBD1, goes unchecked for lack of DNA. CDR1 DFQATT and CDR2 SNEGSKA come from the germline V gene (reference sequence). The CDR3 sequence is 13 residues long.

The chain links TRBV29-1 to TRBJ2-7. In germline, CDR1 is SQVTM, CDR2 ANQGSEA. The CDR3 spans 15 residues. The CDR3 protein is CSVETATKGNYEQYF.

This chain joins TRBV7-2 and TRBJ1-1. Germline CDR1 SGHTA, CDR2 FQGNSA. The CDR3 runs 14 residues. Here the CDR3 reads CASSLGIGGTEAFF.

The CDR3 loop reads CASSGTEYSNQPQHF. This chain connects TRBV12-3 or TRBV12-4 to TRBJ1-5; TCRdb's D call of TRBD1 is untestable without DNA. CDR3 length: 15 amino acids.

This chain uses TRBV29-1 with TRBJ2-1; TCRdb's assignment of TRBD2 cannot be checked, as there is no DNA. CDR3 length: 14 residues. Looked up from germline, CDR1 is SQVTM and CDR2 is ANQGSEA. The chain's CDR3 is CSARTSGSINEQFF.

The chain employs TRBV12-3 or TRBV12-4 and TRBJ2-1; the D call from TCRdb, TRBD1, cannot be confirmed without DNA. The CDR3 spans 16 residues. This CDR3 reads CASRKRTGRPSNEQFF.

The CDR3: CSARDMGGHRGDTQYF. V usage is TRBV20-1 and J usage is TRBJ2-3; TCRdb lists TRBD1, though no DNA is available to test this call. This CDR3 has 16 amino acids. Germline CDR1 is DFQATT and CDR2 is SNEGSKA (reference sequence).